Below, 32 T cell receptor beta chains from the same sample are listed, as sequenced in a study of control samples from healthy donors and cancer patients. TCRdb keeps only in-frame clones here, not all; method: immunoSEQ multiplex PCR. The data contain tens of thousands of clones, roughly 96% of them singletons. The material sequenced was blood. These receptors all stem from a woman between 25 and 40 years old in good health.

The chain recombines TRBV9 with TRBJ1-6; D may be TRBD1 (6 bases). The V and J ends lost 4 bases and 0 bases respectively, with 11 bases between them. The germline gives CDR1 SGDLS, CDR2 YYNGEE. The CDR3 length is 16 residues. The CDR3 nucleotides are TGTGCCAGCAGCACCGGACAGAGCTCCTATAATTCACCCCTCCACTTT. This gives the protein CASSTGQSSYNSPLHF.

The J gene is TRBJ2-4, the V gene TRBV2; tentative D call: TRBD2 (6 bases). The germline V gene encodes CDR1 SNHLY and CDR2 FYNNEI. The CDR3 is 14 amino acids. V lost 8 bases and J 7 bases, leaving 18 bases between the germline ends. CDR3 protein: CASRGDGSKNIQYF. In DNA form, the CDR3 reads TGTGCCAGCCGAGGCGACGGGAGTAAGAACATTCAGTACTTC.

CDR3 coding DNA: TGTGCCAGCAGCTTACCCCCAGCAGATACGCAGTATTTT. Translating gives CASSLPPADTQYF. J is TRBJ2-3 and V is TRBV7-2, with D unclear. V was trimmed by 2 bases and J by 4 bases, leaving 7 bases between them. From germline, CDR1 is SGHTA and CDR2 FQGNSA. The CDR3 is made up of 13 amino acids.

The chain employs TRBV5-4 and TRBJ1-1; no reliable D call. The germline V gene encodes CDR1 SGHNT and CDR2 YYREEE (reference sequence). The CDR3 extends over 14 amino acids. Trimming shortened V by 0 bases and J by 0 bases, and 6 bases separated the two germline ends. The CDR3, as DNA: TGTGCCAGCAGCTTGGACAGTTTGAACACTGAAGCTTTCTTT. Translating it yields CASSLDSLNTEAFF. Together with reference TRBV5-4 and TRBJ1-1, the CDR3 gives the full variable domain: ETGVTQSPTHLIKTRGQQVTLRCSSQSGHNTVSWYQQALGQGPQFIFQYYREEENGRGNFPPRFSGLQFPNYSSELNVNALELDDSALYLCASSLDSLNTEAFFGQGTRLTVV.

V is TRBV7-2 and J is TRBJ2-3; 11 positions agree with TRBD2. The CDR3 extends over 16 amino acids. The junction had 6 bases not matched to a gene; V was cut back by 5 bases and J by 2 bases. Germline values: CDR1 SGHTA, CDR2 FQGNSA. The CDR3 is CASSIGTSGLTDTQYF. The DNA for the CDR3 is TGTGCCAGCAGCATCGGGACTAGCGGTCTCACAGATACGCAGTATTTT.

The V gene is TRBV28, the J gene TRBJ2-6, with 8 bases matching TRBD2. The CDR3 length is 17 residues. Germline V CDR1 and CDR2: MDHEN, SYDVKM. J was trimmed by 0 bases and V by 5 bases; bases with no gene match: 6. The CDR3 nucleotides are TGTGCCAGCAGTATAAGCGGGAGCGTCTCTGGGGCCAACGTCCTGACTTTC. Encoded protein: CASSISGSVSGANVLTF.

The chain recombines TRBV4-1 with TRBJ2-2, with a weak D call TRBD1 (6 bases). The germline V and J ends were trimmed by 0 bases and 4 bases, with 12 bases remaining between them. The CDR3 has 16 amino acids. Germline V CDR1 and CDR2: MGHRA, YSYEKL. In DNA form, the CDR3 reads TGCGCCAGCAGCCAAGATTTTGGGGGCCGCACCGGGGAGCTGTTTTTT. This gives the protein CASSQDFGGRTGELFF.

The V call is TRBV6-2 or TRBV6-3, the J call TRBJ2-7; 13 bases match TRBD2. The trim removed 2 bases at V and 2 bases at J, leaving 3 bases unmatched. The CDR3 contains 16 residues. CDR1 MNHEY and CDR2 SVGEGT come from the germline V gene. The CDR3 region has the DNA TGTGCCAGCAGTTACCCCGGACTAGCGGGAGCCTACGAGCAGTACTTC. Protein: CASSYPGLAGAYEQYF.

This clone was counted a single time. The chain is built from TRBV6-5 and TRBJ2-7; TRBD2 aligns across 9 bases. This CDR3 has 15 amino acids. Germline V gene lookup returns CDR1 MNHEY and CDR2 SVGAGI. Unmatched junction bases numbered 6, after V lost 4 bases and J lost 2 bases. This CDR3 reads CASSSGGRATYEQYF. CDR3 bases: TGTGCCAGCAGTTCCGGCGGGAGGGCCACCTACGAGCAGTACTTC.

This rearrangement joins TRBV18 to TRBJ1-1; perhaps TRBD1 as D (5 bases). The CDR3 contains 14 residues. CDR1 KGHSH and CDR2 LQKENI come from the germline V gene. The germline V and J ends were trimmed by 5 bases and 2 bases, with 12 bases remaining between them. As DNA, the CDR3 is TGTGCCAGCTCATCACTAGACAGTAACACTGAAGCTTTCTTT. Translation gives CASSSLDSNTEAFF. Full variable domain (outside the CDR3, taken from reference TRBV18 and TRBJ1-1): NAGVMQNPRHLVRRRGQEARLRCSPMKGHSHVYWYRQLPEEGLKFMVYLQKENIIDESGMPKERFSAEFPKEGPSILRIQQVVRGDSAAYFCASSSLDSNTEAFFGQGTRLTVV.

The chain employs TRBV5-1 and TRBJ2-3, with 9 bases identical to TRBD2. The CDR3 totals 14 residues. Germline CDR1 reads SGHRS; CDR2 reads YFSETQ. V was pared by 3 bases and J by 3 bases, with 2 bases of the junction left unmatched. For the CDR3, the DNA is TGCGCCAGCAGCTCTAGCGGGACAACAGATACGCAGTATTTT. Protein: CASSSSGTTDTQYF.

The chain links TRBV10-3 to TRBJ2-2; D remains unclear. Trimming took off 8 bases at V and 2 bases at J, with 6 bases between the two ends. The CDR3 totals 12 residues. The V gene's germline CDR1 is ENHRY and CDR2 SYGVKD. The CDR3 region is CAISVNTGELFF. DNA of the CDR3: TGTGCCATCTCAGTAAACACCGGGGAGCTGTTTTTT.

V is TRBV7-8 and J is TRBJ2-1; D call uncertain. Germline V gives CDR1 SGHVS, CDR2 FQNEAQ. V was pared by 2 bases and J by 4 bases, with 15 bases between. CDR3 length: 16 residues. The CDR3 nucleotides read TGTGCCAGCAGCTTAACTCAGCTAAAGCTTTACAATGAGCAGTTCTTC. As protein: CASSLTQLKLYNEQFF.

CDR3 sequence: CAWTRGGPTEAFF. CDR3 nucleotides: TGTGCCTGGACACGGGGGGGTCCCACTGAAGCTTTCTTT. J is TRBJ1-1 and V is TRBV30; D possibly corresponds to TRBD1 (5 bases). The CDR3 is 13 amino acids. Trimming removed 4 bases at V and 4 bases at J, with 13 bases between. The germline V gene encodes CDR1 GTSNPN and CDR2 SVGIG (reference sequence). The full variable domain, in which reference TRBV30 and TRBJ1-1 provide the parts outside the CDR3, is SQTIHQWPATLVQPVGSPLSLECTVEGTSNPNLYWYRQAAGRGLQLLFYSVGIGQISSEVPQNLSASRPQDRQFILSSKKLLLSDSGFYLCAWTRGGPTEAFFGQGTRLTVV.

The chain couples TRBV20-1 to TRBJ2-1; TRBD2 aligns across 8 bases. There are 16 residues in the CDR3. V lost 3 bases and J lost 7; bases outside the gene matches: 14. The germline V gene has CDR1 DFQATT and CDR2 SNEGSKA (reference sequence). CDR3 nucleotides: TGCAGTGCTAGTTTCGTTAGCGGGATAAACCAAAATGAGCAGTTCTTC. It is translated as CSASFVSGINQNEQFF.

The chain uses TRBV13 and TRBJ1-2; no reliable D call. Germline V gives CDR1 PRHDT, CDR2 FYEKMQ (reference sequence). V was cut by 3 bases and J by 5 bases, with 16 bases left in between. The CDR3 has 15 amino acids. CDR3 loop: CASSFGPIPSYGYTF. CDR3 sequence (DNA): TGTGCCAGCAGCTTTGGACCCATTCCGTCTTATGGCTACACCTTC.

The chain joins TRBV6-2 or TRBV6-3 to TRBJ2-1; no clear D gene. The CDR3 has 12 amino acids. Germline CDR1 and CDR2: MNHEY and SVGEGT. Trimming removed 0 bases at V and 7 bases at J, with 4 bases between. The CDR3 sequence is CASSYSWNEQFF. CDR3 nucleotide sequence: TGTGCCAGCAGTTACTCTTGGAATGAGCAGTTCTTC.

The V and J genes are TRBV7-9 and TRBJ1-2, with D uncertain. Germline lookup yields CDR1 SEHNR and CDR2 FQNEAQ (reference sequence). The CDR3 runs to 15 residues. Trimming cost V 1 base and J 7 bases, with 16 bases left between them. The CDR3 sequence is CASSLEVRRSGGYTF. CDR3 coding DNA: TGTGCCAGCAGCTTAGAGGTCAGGCGATCGGGTGGCTACACCTTC.

The rearrangement uses TRBV27 and TRBJ1-4; D not certain. The CDR3 loop spans 16 amino acids. Germline CDR1 is MNHEY and CDR2 is SMNVEV (reference sequence). V was shortened by 3 bases and J by 4 bases, with 15 bases between the two germline ends. CDR3 amino acids: CASSLSGPAINEKLFF. DNA of the CDR3: TGTGCCAGCAGTTTGTCCGGGCCAGCGATTAATGAAAAACTGTTTTTT.

V gene TRBV2 combines with J gene TRBJ2-7; possible D gene TRBD1, 5 bases. Between the trimmed V and J ends, which lost 2 bases and 2 bases, there was a span of 10 bases. Germline loops: CDR1 SNHLY, CDR2 FYNNEI. CDR3 length: 14 residues. CDR3 region: CASSESPGTYEQYF. DNA of the CDR3: TGTGCCAGCAGTGAATCCCCAGGGACCTACGAGCAGTACTTC.

V and J are TRBV2 and TRBJ2-3; D unresolved. The germline V gene has CDR1 SNHLY and CDR2 FYNNEI. Between the trimmed V and J ends, which lost 8 bases and 2 bases, there was a span of 8 bases. The CDR3 is 12 amino acids. The CDR3 region has the DNA TGTGCCAGCCGAATCAACACAGATACGCAGTATTTT. This translates into CASRINTDTQYF.

The rearrangement links TRBV7-6 to TRBJ2-1; D remains unclear. V was trimmed by 3 bases and J by 5 bases, leaving 20 bases between them. This CDR3 is built from 17 residues. Germline values: CDR1 SGHVS, CDR2 FNYEAQ. The CDR3 nucleotides are TGTGCCAGCAGCTTTCTGACGGAACCCAAAATCAACAATGAGCAGTTCTTC. Encoded protein: CASSFLTEPKINNEQFF.

CDR3 DNA sequence: TGTGCCAGCAGCCCCGGACTAGCGGGAGGTCAAGAGACCCAGTACTTC. This sequence encodes CASSPGLAGGQETQYF. The gene calls are TRBV7-9 and TRBJ2-5; 14 bases agree with TRBD2. The CDR3 sequence is 16 residues long. V gave up 5 bases and J gave up 2 bases; unmatched junction bases: 4. CDR1 is SEHNR and CDR2 is FQNEAQ in the germline V gene (reference sequence).

The chain employs TRBV27 and TRBJ2-7, with 12 bases that match TRBD1. The junction had 3 bases not matched to a gene; V was cut back by 6 bases and J by 6 bases. The germline gives CDR1 MNHEY, CDR2 SMNVEV (reference sequence). The CDR3 runs 13 residues. In DNA form, the CDR3 reads TGTGCCAGCAGGGGACAGGGGGCATTCGAGCAGTACTTC. It encodes CASRGQGAFEQYF.

V usage is TRBV6-5 and J usage is TRBJ2-7; D remains ambiguous. V was clipped by 7 bases and J by 5 bases, with 15 bases between them. This CDR3 contains 13 residues. Germline V CDR1 and CDR2: MNHEY, SVGAGI. This chain's CDR3 is CASTVAQVNEQYF. Written as DNA, the CDR3 is TGTGCCAGCACGGTGGCCCAGGTCAACGAGCAGTACTTC.

This rearrangement joins TRBV5-4 to TRBJ1-2; D is undetermined. V lost 5 bases and J 6 bases, leaving 14 bases between the germline ends. This CDR3 has 13 residues. Looked up from germline, CDR1 is SGHNT and CDR2 is YYREEE (reference sequence). CDR3: CASSHPSNDGYTF. As DNA, the CDR3 is TGTGCCAGCAGTCATCCAAGCAACGATGGCTACACCTTC.

The CDR3 DNA follows: TGTGCCTGGAGTGAGGACAGGGGCCATGTCGATCAGCCCCAGCATTTT. Residues: CAWSEDRGHVDQPQHF. The chain carries TRBV30 and TRBJ1-5, with 9 bases lining up with TRBD1. The CDR3 is 16 residues long. Germline trimming cut 1 base from V and 5 bases from J; bases unmatched to any gene: 9. Germline-derived CDR1 and CDR2 are GTSNPN and SVGIG (reference sequence).

The rearrangement links TRBV12-3 or TRBV12-4 to TRBJ2-1, with TRBD2 as a possible D gene (6 bases). The V end lost 3 bases, the J end lost 7 bases, and 10 bases lay between the germline ends. The CDR3 consists of 13 residues. The CDR3: CASSFAGRNEQFF. The CDR3 DNA is TGTGCCAGCAGTTTCGCGGGGAGGAATGAGCAGTTCTTC.

The rearrangement uses TRBV28 and TRBJ1-4; D unclear. Trimming took off 4 bases at V and 4 bases at J, with 4 bases between the two ends. Germline V gene lookup returns CDR1 MDHEN and CDR2 SYDVKM. The CDR3 loop spans 12 amino acids. Written as DNA, the CDR3 is TGTGCCAGCAGTTCGGATAATGAAAAACTGTTTTTT. Translated, it gives CASSSDNEKLFF.

The chain carries TRBV6-1 and TRBJ1-5; a weak D match, TRBD1 (5 bases). Germline lookup yields CDR1 MNHNS and CDR2 SASEGT. V lost 3 bases and J lost 2, with 14 bases in between. The CDR3 consists of 16 residues. The CDR3 here is CASSDGQGYRNQPQHF. DNA for the CDR3: TGTGCCAGCAGTGATGGGCAGGGATATCGCAATCAGCCCCAGCATTTT.

The chain links TRBV2 to TRBJ2-3; possible D gene TRBD2, 5 bases. Germline V gene sequence: CDR1 SNHLY, CDR2 FYNNEI. V was shortened by 2 bases and J by 6 bases, with 6 bases between the two germline ends. This CDR3 region has 12 residues. CDR3 region: CASSEWEDTQYF. Written as DNA, the CDR3 is TGTGCCAGCAGTGAATGGGAGGATACGCAGTATTTT.

This clone was detected only once. The chain recombines TRBV28 with TRBJ1-4; D might be TRBD1 (6 bases). With 4 bases removed from V and 7 bases from J, the gap between germline ends came to 16 bases. The CDR3 contains 15 residues. The germline V gene encodes CDR1 MDHEN and CDR2 SYDVKM. The CDR3 DNA reads as TGTGCCAGCAGTTACAGGGAGCCCCTGGGTGAAAAACTGTTTTTT. It codes for CASSYREPLGEKLFF.